Reported below is one TCR beta chain. This specimen belongs to a study of control samples from healthy donors and cancer patients. Data came from immunoSEQ multiplex PCR; TCRdb stores just in-frame clones and leaves some out. Of 90,000 to 100,000 clones listed, approximately 90% were seen once; the top ten hold less than 4.5%. This sequence originates from a young woman in good health. Sample: blood.

CDR3 residues: CASKEQHTEAFF. The CDR3 region has the DNA TGTGCCAGCAAAGAACAGCACACTGAAGCTTTCTTT. The rearrangement joins TRBV12-3 or TRBV12-4 to TRBJ1-1; no firm D call. This CDR3 region has 12 residues. V was shortened by 7 bases and J by 3 bases, with 9 bases between the two germline ends.